These 20 T cell receptor beta chains originate from one sample sequenced in a study of CD8 T cells in Susac syndrome. Random hexamers were used to reverse transcribe the RNA input (about 0.5 to 1 ug). TCRdb reprocessed the immunoSEQ multiplex PCR reads via MiXCR and lists one record per CDR3 protein. In the table there are roughly 52,000 distinct CDR3 sequences, 95% of which are singletons. Sequences were obtained from CD8+ T cells from PBMCs. The receptors were gathered from a human donor with Susac syndrome.

The chain uses TRBV7-2 and TRBJ1-2; 8 positions agree with TRBD1. Germline V gene lookup returns CDR1 SGHTA and CDR2 FQGNSA. The trim removed 6 bases at V and 6 bases at J, leaving 12 bases unmatched. The CDR3 extends over 15 amino acids. The CDR3 loop reads CASSYAGAGGDGYTF. The DNA of the CDR3 is TGTGCCAGCAGTTACGCGGGGGCAGGGGGCGATGGCTACACCTTC.

This sequence joins TRBV7-9 and TRBJ1-2; D ambiguous. The V and J ends lost 2 bases and 3 bases respectively, with 10 bases between them. CDR1 and CDR2 (germline): SEHNR, FQNEAQ (reference sequence). This CDR3 contains 14 residues. The CDR3 sequence: CASSLREGDYGYTF. CDR3 DNA sequence: TGTGCCAGCAGCTTAAGAGAGGGAGACTATGGCTACACCTTC.

The CDR3 nucleotides read TGTGCCAGCAGTGGGGGGGACGCTGGGGCCAACGTCCTGACTTTC. Translated, it gives CASSGGDAGANVLTF. The rearrangement joins TRBV27 to TRBJ2-6, with 7 positions matching TRBD2. Germline lookup yields CDR1 MNHEY and CDR2 SMNVEV (reference sequence). J gave up 2 bases and V 5 bases, and 3 bases lay outside the gene matches. This CDR3 comprises 15 residues.

The V and J genes are TRBV19 and TRBJ1-1; D gene uncertain. The V and J ends lost 8 bases and 4 bases respectively, with 14 bases between them. The CDR3 totals 13 residues. The germline gives CDR1 LNHDA, CDR2 SQIVND (reference sequence). CDR3 DNA: TGTGCCAGTCGACACTCTGGTGGCACTGAAGCTTTCTTT. Residues: CASRHSGGTEAFF. Together with reference TRBV19 and TRBJ1-1, the CDR3 gives the full variable domain: DGGITQSPKYLFRKEGQNVTLSCEQNLNHDAMYWYRQDPGQGLRLIYYSQIVNDFQKGDIAEGYSVSREKKESFPLTVTSAQKNPTAFYLCASRHSGGTEAFFGQGTRLTVV.

The CDR3 loop is CASSHPTGGGYTF. The CDR3 DNA is TGTGCCAGCAGTCATCCGACAGGGGGTGGCTACACCTTC. The J gene is TRBJ1-2, the V gene TRBV6-2 or TRBV6-3; 9 bases agree with TRBD1. CDR1 MNHEY and CDR2 SVGEGT come from the germline V gene. This CDR3 has 13 amino acids. V lost 5 bases, J lost 7 bases, and 5 bases stayed unmatched.

V and J are TRBV11-2 and TRBJ2-1; either TRBD1 or TRBD2 may fit D (5 bases each). Trimming took off 5 bases at V and 6 bases at J, with 23 bases between the two ends. This CDR3 region has 17 residues. Germline values: CDR1 SGHAT, CDR2 FQNNGV. Written as DNA, the CDR3 is TGTGCCAGCAGCCCGCGCCCTCAGCGGACATCGGCCAATGAGCAGTTCTTC. It encodes CASSPRPQRTSANEQFF.

This sequence joins TRBV18 and TRBJ2-7; no clear D. The CDR3 is made up of 12 amino acids. Germline V lookup: CDR1 KGHSH, CDR2 LQKENI. The V gene lost 4 bases and the J gene lost 5 bases, with 9 bases spanning the gap. This CDR3 reads CASSLPPHEQYF. CDR3 DNA: TGTGCCAGCTCACTCCCCCCCCACGAGCAGTACTTC.

V gene TRBV6-2 or TRBV6-3 combines with J gene TRBJ2-2; 11 bases agree with TRBD2. The length of the CDR3 is 18 residues. The V gene's germline CDR1 is MNHEY and CDR2 SVGEGT. V lost 7 bases to trimming and J lost 4 bases; unmatched junction nucleotides: 14. The chain's CDR3 is CASTQGLAVDRRTGELFF. The CDR3 DNA sequence: TGTGCCAGCACCCAGGGACTAGCGGTAGATCGACGCACCGGGGAGCTGTTTTTT.

The chain couples TRBV30 to TRBJ2-7; 9 nucleotides align to TRBD1. Germline V gene lookup returns CDR1 GTSNPN and CDR2 SVGIG (reference sequence). After removal of 7 bases from V and 3 bases from J, the junction contained 4 bases not matched to a gene. The CDR3 is 12 residues long. The CDR3 sequence is CASPGQGYEQYF. The CDR3 DNA reads as TGTGCCTCACCGGGACAGGGCTACGAGCAGTACTTC.

The chain is built from TRBV11-2 and TRBJ2-1, with D unresolved. V lost 1 base to trimming and J lost 10 bases, with 14 bases between them. CDR1 is SGHAT, CDR2 FQNNGV, per germline. CDR3 length equals 14 residues. CDR3 sequence (DNA): TGTGCCAGCAGCTTAGTATCCCCTCATGACGAGCAGTTCTTC. The encoded protein is CASSLVSPHDEQFF.

The chain employs TRBV7-2 and TRBJ2-3; TRBD2 agrees at 9 bases. The CDR3 runs 17 residues. CDR1 SGHTA and CDR2 FQGNSA come from the germline V gene. J gave up 2 bases and V 2 bases, and 8 bases lay outside the gene matches. The CDR3 is CASSLRSGGITTDTQYF. The CDR3 DNA reads as TGTGCCAGCAGCTTAAGGAGCGGGGGGATCACCACAGATACGCAGTATTTT.

This clonotype was detected once. The chain employs TRBV6-6 and TRBJ2-6; D is undetermined. V lost 1 base, J lost 0 bases, and 4 bases lay in between. This CDR3 comprises 15 residues. The germline V gene encodes CDR1 MNHNY and CDR2 SVGAGI (reference sequence). CDR3 in amino acids: CASSYLSSGANVLTF. CDR3 DNA sequence: TGTGCCAGCAGTTACTTGAGCTCTGGGGCCAACGTCCTGACTTTC.

Comments on this clonotype: A junction end diverges from the germline sequence, so it may reflect a read error. V is TRBV27 and J is TRBJ1-5; no definite D call. This CDR3 is built from 13 residues. Germline CDR1 reads MNHEY; CDR2 reads SMNVEV (reference sequence). CDR3 amino acids: CANSPGSNQPQHF. CDR3 in DNA: TGTGCCAACAGTCCTGGGAGCAATCAGCCCCAGCATTTT.

V usage is TRBV5-6 and J usage is TRBJ2-5; 8 nucleotides match TRBD2. Per the germline V gene, CDR1 is SGHDT and CDR2 is YYEEEE. The CDR3 is 14 amino acids. Unmatched junction bases numbered 4, after V lost 3 bases and J lost 3 bases. CDR3: CASSWGLDKETQYF. CDR3 in DNA: TGTGCCAGCAGCTGGGGACTAGACAAAGAGACCCAGTACTTC.

The chain employs TRBV20-1 and TRBJ1-1, with a weak D call TRBD1 (5 bases). The germline V and J ends were trimmed by 1 base and 1 base, with 7 bases remaining between them. This CDR3 comprises 13 residues. Per the germline V gene, CDR1 is DFQATT and CDR2 is SNEGSKA (reference sequence). The CDR3 spells CSARVGRNTEAFF. DNA for the CDR3: TGCAGTGCTAGAGTGGGACGGAACACTGAAGCTTTCTTT.

The chain combines TRBV2 with TRBJ2-7, with D possibly TRBD2 on 5 matching bases. The CDR3 runs 12 residues. CDR1 SNHLY and CDR2 FYNNEI come from the germline V gene. V was shortened by 8 bases and J by 3 bases, with 11 bases between the two germline ends. The CDR3 sequence: CASLPGVYEQYF. CDR3 coding DNA: TGTGCCAGCCTCCCCGGGGTCTACGAGCAGTACTTC.

The rearrangement joins TRBV7-9 to TRBJ2-5, with D tentatively TRBD1 or TRBD2 (6 bases each). V was shortened by 4 bases and J by 2 bases, with 14 bases between the two germline ends. CDR1 and CDR2 (germline): SEHNR, FQNEAQ (reference sequence). There are 15 residues in the CDR3. The CDR3 nucleotides read TGTGCCAGCAGCTCGGAAGGGGGGTCTCAAGAGACCCAGTACTTC. Its protein product is CASSSEGGSQETQYF. Based on the CDR3 plus reference TRBV7-9 and TRBJ2-5, the full variable domain is DTGVSQNPRHKITKRGQNVTFRCDPISEHNRLYWYRQTLGQGPEFLTYFQNEAQLEKSRLLSDRFSAERPKGSFSTLEIQRTEQGDSAMYLCASSSEGGSQETQYFGPGTRLLVL.

The chain recombines TRBV10-3 with TRBJ2-1; TRBD1 matches 9 bases. The V gene end was trimmed by 2 bases and the J gene end by 4 bases; junction bases not matched to a gene: 3. This CDR3 region has 15 residues. The germline V gene has CDR1 ENHRY and CDR2 SYGVKD. The CDR3 is CAISEGQGRYNEQFF. Written as DNA, the CDR3 is TGTGCCATCAGTGAGGGACAGGGGCGATACAATGAGCAGTTCTTC.

V gene TRBV7-2 combines with J gene TRBJ2-7, with a possible D match to TRBD1 (6 bases). Germline V lookup: CDR1 SGHTA, CDR2 FQGNSA. CDR3 size: 13 residues. V was pared by 1 base and J by 11 bases, with 15 bases between. The CDR3: CASSLGILKGEYF. The CDR3 DNA follows: TGTGCCAGCAGCTTAGGAATCCTAAAGGGGGAGTACTTC.

The chain has TRBV5-1 and TRBJ1-1; 7 bases align to TRBD1. The V gene end was trimmed by 6 bases and the J gene end by 5 bases; junction bases not matched to a gene: 16. This CDR3 has 16 residues. CDR1 and CDR2 from the germline V gene are SGHRS and YFSETQ. CDR3 protein: CASIARLEQGGTEAFF. In DNA form, the CDR3 reads TGCGCCAGCATAGCGAGGCTCGAGCAGGGGGGAACTGAAGCTTTCTTT.